This T cell receptor beta chain stems from a study of OX40 agonist ivuxolimab in advanced cancers. Notes on the research overall: The costimulatory receptor OX40 (CD134) was targeted by ivuxolimab, a fully human IgG2 agonistic monoclonal antibody. The paper covers the monotherapy dose-escalation part of the phase I ivuxolimab trial, which included N of about 51 patients. Of the roughly 54 patients in dose escalation, approximately 20 had hepatocellular carcinoma, about 15 had melanoma, 9 had renal cell carcinoma and 9 had head and neck cancer. In the dose-escalation cohort, roughly 80% of patients were male, and the mean age was around 60 years, with a range of 23 to 79. Intravenous ivuxolimab was administered to patients every 2 weeks at six dose levels: 0.01, 0.1, 0.3, 1.5, 3 and 10 mg/kg. Peripheral TCRbeta sequencing was intended to test whether TCR sequence diversity was altered and clonal T-cell expansion was caused by ivuxolimab. Patients were allowed to have had prior anti-PD-1, anti-PD-L1 or anti-CTLA-4 therapy, and around two fifths of the dose-escalation patients had been treated with checkpoint inhibitors. Partial responses occurred in three dose-escalation patients, of whom one had hepatocellular carcinoma and two had cutaneous melanoma. Summary of the overall study and its limitations: The antigen specificity of the peripheral T cells that underwent clonal expansion was not determined. Low levels of normalized T-cell clonal expansion were also seen in some nonresponding patients. In the 0.1-3.0 mg/kg groups, partial responders were among the patients with the lowest normalized peripheral clonal expansion, particularly in CD8+ T cells. At doses from 0.1 to 3.0 mg/kg, clonal expansion was seen in both CD4+ and CD8+ blood T cells between baseline and week 6. After ivuxolimab, more expanded clones were found on average in CD8+ T cells than in CD4+ T cells.

On this clone itself: Its antigen is not yet known. No much larger clone exists at a distance of one base, and base qualities are not known.

Patients with a history of autoimmune disease or receiving systemic immunosuppression were excluded from the trial. Peripheral blood for TCR sequencing was collected from all dose cohorts at baseline, on cycle 4 day 1, and on cycle 7 day 1. Samples came from an open-label, multicenter, first-in-human phase I dose-escalation trial of ivuxolimab. Adults with locally advanced or metastatic melanoma, renal cell carcinoma, hepatocellular carcinoma or head and neck squamous cell carcinoma were enrolled in the trial. Before TCR sequencing, CD4+ and CD8+ T cells were separately sorted from peripheral blood. To sequence the TCRbeta CDR3 region, genomic DNA was isolated from the sorted cells. TCRbeta CDR3 regions were sequenced using the immunoSEQ Assay. As stored in TCRdb, this immuneACCESS dataset retains in-frame rearrangements with V and J assigned. A fraction of the clones does not appear; measured against another copy, unresolved V genes explain less than half of the discrepancy, and the remainder lacks a known reason. Recorded for this sample are around 63,000 clones; roughly nine tenths of them occurred a single time. 10% to 11% of the sample is taken by the ten largest.

The source is an adult with an advanced solid tumor such as melanoma, head and neck, liver or kidney cancer. The material was CD4+ or CD8+ T cells sorted from blood, obtained in a trial of the OX40 agonist ivuxolimab.

This receptor has the CDR3 CASSHQGETQYF. The nucleotides are TGTGCCAGCAGTCATCAGGGCGAGACCCAGTACTTC. The chain is encoded by TRBV6-6 joined to TRBJ2-5; possibly the D gene is TRBD1, per 5 matching bases. Inclusive of the bounding cysteine and phenylalanine, the CDR3 is 12 residues long. Solely the CDR3 DNA is kept, with 36 bases framed from the first base. In the germline V gene (reference sequence), CDR1 corresponds to MNHNY and CDR2 to SVGAGI. Between the V and J ends, shortened by 5 bases and 5 bases respectively, the junction contains 9 bases.